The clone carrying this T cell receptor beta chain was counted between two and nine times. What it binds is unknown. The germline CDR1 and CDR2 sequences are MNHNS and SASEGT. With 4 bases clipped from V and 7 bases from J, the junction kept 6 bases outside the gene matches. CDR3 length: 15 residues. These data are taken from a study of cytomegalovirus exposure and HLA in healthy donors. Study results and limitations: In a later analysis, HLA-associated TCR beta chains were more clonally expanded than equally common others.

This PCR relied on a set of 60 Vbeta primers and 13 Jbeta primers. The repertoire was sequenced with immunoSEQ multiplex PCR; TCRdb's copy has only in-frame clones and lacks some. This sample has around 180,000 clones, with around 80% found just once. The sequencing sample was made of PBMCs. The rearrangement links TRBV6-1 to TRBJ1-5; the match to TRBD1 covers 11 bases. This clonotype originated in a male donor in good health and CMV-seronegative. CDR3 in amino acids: CASSAGTGGGQPQHF. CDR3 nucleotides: TGTGCCAGCAGTGCTGGGACAGGGGGGGGACAGCCCCAGCATTTT.